This T cell receptor (beta chain) was documented in a study of technical replicates of blood from several donors. Some clones are missing from TCRdb's copy, which holds only in-frame ones; the method was immunoSEQ multiplex PCR. The sample contains 95,000 to 100,000 clones, approximately 95% of which appear only once. The V gene lost 3 bases and the J gene lost 7 bases, with 13 bases spanning the gap. The CDR3 loop spans 12 amino acids. Germline V CDR1 and CDR2: GTSNPN, SVGIG (reference sequence). Sequenced material: T cells isolated from PBMCs. The chain joins TRBV30 to TRBJ2-7; tentatively, D is TRBD1 (6 bases). The receptor comes from a human donor in good health. The CDR3 DNA follows: TGTGCCTGGAGAGTAAACAGGGAAGAGCAGTACTTC. It specifies CAWRVNREEQYF.